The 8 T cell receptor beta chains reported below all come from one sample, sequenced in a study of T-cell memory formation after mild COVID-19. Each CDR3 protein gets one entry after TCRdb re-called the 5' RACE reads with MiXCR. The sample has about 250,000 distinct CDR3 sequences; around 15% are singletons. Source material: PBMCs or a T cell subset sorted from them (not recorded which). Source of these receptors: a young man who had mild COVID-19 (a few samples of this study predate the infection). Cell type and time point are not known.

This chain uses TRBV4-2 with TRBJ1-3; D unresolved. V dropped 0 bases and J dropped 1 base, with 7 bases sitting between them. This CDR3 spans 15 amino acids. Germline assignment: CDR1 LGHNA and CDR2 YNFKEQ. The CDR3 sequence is CASSQDPGSGNTIYF. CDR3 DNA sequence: TGTGCCAGCAGCCAAGACCCAGGTTCTGGAAACACCATATATTTT.

The chain's CDR3 is CAISRQSNQPQHF. The CDR3 DNA follows: TGTGCCATCAGCCGACAGAGCAATCAGCCCCAGCATTTT. The chain is built from TRBV10-3 and TRBJ1-5, with D possibly matching TRBD1 (5 bases). CDR3 length: 13 amino acids. The germline CDR1 and CDR2 sequences are ENHRY and SYGVKD. Trimming took 6 bases from V and 1 from J, leaving 7 bases between them.

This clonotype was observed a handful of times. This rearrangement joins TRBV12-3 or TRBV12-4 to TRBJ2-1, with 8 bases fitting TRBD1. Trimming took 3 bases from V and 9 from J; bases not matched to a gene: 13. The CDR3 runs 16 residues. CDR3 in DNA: TGTGCCAGCAGTTTTTTAGCGACAGGGGAGGAAGGTGAGCAGTTCTTC. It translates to CASSFLATGEEGEQFF.

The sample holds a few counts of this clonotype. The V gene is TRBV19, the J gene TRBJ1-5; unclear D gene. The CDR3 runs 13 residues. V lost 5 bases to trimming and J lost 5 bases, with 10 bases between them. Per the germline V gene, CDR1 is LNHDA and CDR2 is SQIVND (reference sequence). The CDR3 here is CASSLTPYQPQHF. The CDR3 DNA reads TGTGCCAGTAGTCTGACACCTTATCAGCCCCAGCATTTT.

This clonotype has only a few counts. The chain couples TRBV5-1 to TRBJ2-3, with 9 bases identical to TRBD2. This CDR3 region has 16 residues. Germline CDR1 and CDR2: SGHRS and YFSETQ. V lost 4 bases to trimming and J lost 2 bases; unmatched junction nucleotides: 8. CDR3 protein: CASSLPIAGDTDTQYF. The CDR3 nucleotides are TGCGCCAGCAGCCTCCCTATAGCGGGGGACACAGATACGCAGTATTTT.

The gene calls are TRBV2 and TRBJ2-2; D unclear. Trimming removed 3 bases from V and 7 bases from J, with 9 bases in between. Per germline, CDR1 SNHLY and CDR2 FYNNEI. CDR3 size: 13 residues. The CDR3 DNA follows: TGTGCCAGCAGTGAGATCCCTGGCGGGGAGCTGTTTTTT. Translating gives CASSEIPGGELFF.

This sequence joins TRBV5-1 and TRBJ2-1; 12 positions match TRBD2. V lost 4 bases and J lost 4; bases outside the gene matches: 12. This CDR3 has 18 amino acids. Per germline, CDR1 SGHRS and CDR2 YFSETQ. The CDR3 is CASSPLPTGTSGYNEQFF. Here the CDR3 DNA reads TGCGCCAGCAGCCCCCTACCCACGGGGACTAGCGGGTACAATGAGCAGTTCTTC.

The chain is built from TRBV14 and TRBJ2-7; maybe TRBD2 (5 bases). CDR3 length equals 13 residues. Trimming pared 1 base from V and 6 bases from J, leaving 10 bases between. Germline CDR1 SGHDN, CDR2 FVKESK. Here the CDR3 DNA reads TGTGCCAGCAGCCAAGTCTTCGCGGGCGAGCAGTACGTC. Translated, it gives CASSQVFAGEQYV.